Detailed here is one T cell receptor (beta chain). Its antigen remains unidentified. CDR3 length: 14 residues. V lost 1 base, J lost 2 bases, and 8 bases lay in between. Germline V gene lookup returns CDR1 SGHRS and CDR2 YFSETQ. This record comes from a study of Ad26.COV2.S vaccination and SARS-CoV-2 variants. Turning to the study itself: A participant enrolled in the COV1001 Ad26.COV2.S trial arm provided the sample. Findings of the study overall: The TCR-based breadth and depth measures might underestimate overall T cell responses. Substantial breadth was reported for post-vaccination spike-specific CD8+ and CD4+ T cells.

Documented treatment: some 19 received Ad26.COV2.S at low or high dose, single or two shots; 5 received placebo; per-sample allocation not given. Sampling was performed 63 days after the first vaccine or placebo injection. The donor was a Boston adult aged 18-55 years. The data were produced by immunoSEQ multiplex PCR, yet TCRdb's version contains in-frame clones alone and is incomplete. The repertoire has about 410,000 clones, 92% of them found once; the top ten carry over 1.5%. The receptor was derived from a person aged 18-65 years who received the Ad26.COV2.S COVID-19 vaccine or a placebo. Source: peripheral blood, taken in a trial of Ad26.COV2.S vaccine versus placebo. This rearrangement joins TRBV5-1 to TRBJ2-3; possible D gene TRBD2, 5 bases. CDR3: CASSLQRVTDTQYF. CDR3 coding DNA: TGCGCCAGCAGCTTGCAGAGGGTCACAGATACGCAGTATTTT.